The 27 T cell receptor beta chains in this list originate from one sample, sequenced in a study of T cell responses to AZD1222 COVID-19 vaccine. Clones were read by immunoSEQ multiplex PCR, and TCRdb kept only the in-frame ones, dropping some. The sample lists some 99,000 clones; around 90% were seen once. The starting material was peripheral blood, obtained on day 0 of AZD1222 vaccination. These receptors were collected from an adult in good health.

This rearrangement joins TRBV28 to TRBJ1-1; D is unclear. The CDR3 totals 14 residues. V was pared by 8 bases and J by 5 bases, with 18 bases between. The germline CDR1 and CDR2 sequences are MDHEN and SYDVKM. The CDR3, as DNA: TGTGCCAGCGGCGACAATAGAGGTTATACTGAAGCTTTCTTT. Its translation is CASGDNRGYTEAFF.

This chain connects TRBV6-2 or TRBV6-3 to TRBJ2-7, with 9 bases lining up with TRBD2. Trimming took 2 bases from V and 2 from J; bases not matched to a gene: 7. Germline V gene data show CDR1 as MNHEY and CDR2 as SVGEGT. This CDR3 spans 16 amino acids. The CDR3 bases are TGTGCCAGCAGTTACCGGATAGCGGGGGTGCCCTACGAGCAGTACTTC. This encodes CASSYRIAGVPYEQYF.

The chain carries TRBV18 and TRBJ2-2, with TRBD2 matching 7 bases. In germline, CDR1 is KGHSH, CDR2 LQKENI. V gave up 3 bases and J gave up 2 bases; unmatched junction bases: 3. The CDR3 is made up of 15 amino acids. In nucleotides, the CDR3 is TGTGCCAGCTCACCTCCTAGCGGCAACACCGGGGAGCTGTTTTTT. Translation gives CASSPPSGNTGELFF.

This rearrangement joins TRBV7-7 to TRBJ2-5; TRBD2 aligns across 7 bases. The CDR3 sequence is 16 residues long. Germline CDR1 reads SSHAT; CDR2 reads FNYEAQ (reference sequence). With 6 bases clipped from V and 0 bases from J, the junction kept 10 bases outside the gene matches. CDR3 amino acids: CASSPGGSGYQETQYF. The DNA of the CDR3 is TGTGCCAGCAGTCCCGGGGGTAGCGGGTACCAAGAGACCCAGTACTTC.

The V gene is TRBV9, the J gene TRBJ2-3; TRBD2 is a possible D gene (6 bases). The CDR3 has 13 residues. Between the trimmed V and J ends, which lost 5 bases and 2 bases, there was a span of 9 bases. CDR1 is SGDLS, CDR2 YYNGEE, per germline. The CDR3 here is CASRGGATDTQYF. CDR3 in DNA: TGTGCCAGCAGGGGAGGAGCCACAGATACGCAGTATTTT. Combining the CDR3 with reference TRBV9 and TRBJ2-3 gives the whole variable domain DSGVTQTPKHLITATGQRVTLRCSPRSGDLSVYWYQQSLDQGLQFLIQYYNGEERAKGNILERFSAQQFPDLHSELNLSSLELGDSALYFCASRGGATDTQYFGPGTRLTVL.

The chain links TRBV10-3 to TRBJ2-1; maybe TRBD1 (6 bases). The CDR3 is made up of 15 amino acids. V was clipped by 10 bases and J by 7 bases, with 23 bases between them. From germline, CDR1 is ENHRY and CDR2 SYGVKD. The DNA for the CDR3 is TGTGCCACAGGGGACACAGCGCGAGTCGAGAATGAGCAGTTCTTC. This codes for CATGDTARVENEQFF.

The chain joins TRBV19 to TRBJ2-7; D is unresolved. Germline V gene lookup returns CDR1 LNHDA and CDR2 SQIVND (reference sequence). Trimming took 6 bases from V and 2 from J, leaving 8 bases between them. CDR3 size: 12 residues. The CDR3 protein is CASSDRTYEQYF. DNA for the CDR3: TGTGCCAGTAGCGACCGGACCTACGAGCAGTACTTC. Drawing the rest from reference TRBV19 and TRBJ2-7, the complete variable domain is DGGITQSPKYLFRKEGQNVTLSCEQNLNHDAMYWYRQDPGQGLRLIYYSQIVNDFQKGDIAEGYSVSREKKESFPLTVTSAQKNPTAFYLCASSDRTYEQYFGPGTRLTVT.

In its sample, this clone was seen once. The V gene is TRBV13, the J gene TRBJ1-2, with unresolved D. This CDR3 has 11 amino acids. Germline V gives CDR1 PRHDT, CDR2 FYEKMQ (reference sequence). Trimming pared 5 bases from V and 9 bases from J, leaving 10 bases between. CDR3: CASSLAFSYTF. The DNA for the CDR3 is TGTGCCAGCAGCCTCGCTTTCAGCTACACCTTC.

J is TRBJ2-7 and V is TRBV7-8; 10 nucleotides line up with TRBD1. Germline loops: CDR1 SGHVS, CDR2 FQNEAQ. The CDR3 consists of 15 residues. Trimming removed 8 bases from V and 4 bases from J; junction bases left unmatched: 11. CDR3 DNA: TGTGCCAGCTCCAAATTGGGGACAGGGGAATACGAGCAGTACTTC. Amino acid sequence: CASSKLGTGEYEQYF.

V is TRBV5-1 and J is TRBJ1-1; no firm D call. The CDR3 has 14 residues. Germline assignment: CDR1 SGHRS and CDR2 YFSETQ. V was trimmed by 4 bases and J by 0 bases, leaving 10 bases between them. CDR3 coding DNA: TGCGCCAGCAGCGTCGACTGGGTGAACACTGAAGCTTTCTTT. Translated: CASSVDWVNTEAFF.

The rearrangement links TRBV6-1 to TRBJ2-7; 7 bases are a match to TRBD1. Trimming at V came to 2 bases and at J to 6 bases, leaving 7 bases not matched to a gene. Germline CDR1 and CDR2: MNHNS and SASEGT. This CDR3 spans 14 amino acids. For the CDR3, the DNA is TGTGCCAGCAGTGAAAGAGGGGGCCGGTTCGAGCAGTACTTC. Amino acid sequence: CASSERGGRFEQYF.

This chain joins TRBV6-5 and TRBJ1-2, with D perhaps matching TRBD1 (5 bases). CDR1 and CDR2 from the germline V gene are MNHEY and SVGAGI. The V and J ends lost 2 bases and 5 bases respectively, with 15 bases between them. CDR3 length: 15 amino acids. CDR3 region: CASSYVLSQEYGYTF. The CDR3, as DNA: TGTGCCAGCAGTTACGTGCTCTCACAGGAGTATGGCTACACCTTC.

The chain uses TRBV6-1 and TRBJ2-7; TRBD2 aligns across 12 bases. The trim removed 0 bases at V and 0 bases at J, leaving 12 bases unmatched. Per the germline V gene, CDR1 is MNHNS and CDR2 is SASEGT. CDR3 length: 20 residues. CDR3 sequence (DNA): TGTGCCAGCAGTGAAGCACAACTAGCGGGAGGTAGAACGCGCTCCTACGAGCAGTACTTC. Protein sequence: CASSEAQLAGGRTRSYEQYF.

This rearrangement joins TRBV6-4 to TRBJ2-5, with TRBD1 matching 9 bases. V trimming: 5 bases; J trimming: 5 bases; junction bases outside the gene matches: 3. CDR1 is MRHNA, CDR2 SNTAGT, per germline. The CDR3 has 13 residues. The CDR3, as DNA: TGTGCCAGCAGTCGGGACAGGGCCGAGACCCAGTACTTC. Residues: CASSRDRAETQYF.

The rearrangement uses TRBV27 and TRBJ1-1, with a weak D call TRBD1 (5 bases). V shed 0 bases and J shed 4 bases, with 12 bases lying between them. Germline CDR1 is MNHEY and CDR2 is SMNVEV (reference sequence). CDR3 length: 15 residues. In DNA, the CDR3 is TGTGCCAGCAGTTTATCGACAGAAACCGCCACTGAAGCTTTCTTT. It yields the protein CASSLSTETATEAFF.

The CDR3: CASSASTGHGSYTF. The CDR3 nucleotides are TGTGCCAGCAGCGCCTCAACGGGACACGGAAGCTACACCTTC. The J gene is TRBJ1-2, the V gene TRBV9; TRBD1 might be the D (6 bases). V lost 3 bases to trimming and J lost 9 bases, with 18 bases between them. The CDR3 is 14 residues long. Germline V gene lookup returns CDR1 SGDLS and CDR2 YYNGEE.

The chain uses TRBV7-9 and TRBJ1-6, with TRBD1 matching 9 bases. V trimming: 6 bases; J trimming: 7 bases; junction bases outside the gene matches: 4. CDR3 length: 14 amino acids. The germline gives CDR1 SEHNR, CDR2 FQNEAQ (reference sequence). The CDR3: CASSYGTGNSPLHF. CDR3 coding DNA: TGTGCCAGCAGTTACGGGACAGGGAATTCACCCCTCCACTTT.

The chain has TRBV11-3 and TRBJ1-1; TRBD1 aligns across 7 bases. Germline trimming cut 5 bases from V and 3 bases from J; bases unmatched to any gene: 3. CDR1 is SGHNT and CDR2 is YENEEA in the germline V gene. CDR3 length: 13 amino acids. The CDR3 nucleotides are TGTGCCAGCAGCGCAAGGGGGCACACTGAAGCTTTCTTT. Its protein is CASSARGHTEAFF.

The chain joins TRBV5-4 to TRBJ2-1; TRBD2 matches 11 bases. CDR3 length: 18 amino acids. V dropped 0 bases and J dropped 7; count of bases not matched to a gene: 12. CDR1 and CDR2 from the germline V gene are SGHNT and YYREEE (reference sequence). This CDR3 is CASSLVVLAGGVGNEQFF. In DNA, the CDR3 is TGTGCCAGCAGCTTGGTGGTTCTAGCGGGAGGAGTTGGAAATGAGCAGTTCTTC.

The J gene is TRBJ2-7, the V gene TRBV18; D could derive from TRBD1 or TRBD2 (5 bases each). Germline V gene sequence: CDR1 KGHSH, CDR2 LQKENI. Between the trimmed V and J ends, which lost 6 bases and 0 bases, there was a span of 15 bases. The CDR3 has 15 amino acids. This CDR3 reads CASSPVGGSSYEQYF. The CDR3 coding sequence is TGTGCCAGCTCCCCAGTTGGGGGTAGCTCCTACGAGCAGTACTTC.

V is TRBV6-5 and J is TRBJ1-6; 7 positions match TRBD1. The ends lost 6 bases at V and 1 base at J; junction bases unmatched: 0. The CDR3 spans 14 residues. CDR1 and CDR2 (germline): MNHEY, SVGAGI. CDR3 sequence (DNA): TGTGCCAGCAGGACAGGGTCCTATAATTCACCCCTCCACTTT. Protein sequence: CASRTGSYNSPLHF.

The chain joins TRBV21-1 to TRBJ1-2; TRBD1 is the table's D call and was not checked against the DNA. TRBV21-1 is noted as a pseudogene. The CDR3 totals 15 residues. Here the CDR3 reads CASSKRTGGYSGYTF. DNA of the CDR3: TGTGCCAGCAGCAAAAGGACAGGGGGCTATAGTGGCTACACCTTC.

The V call is TRBV19, the J call TRBJ1-2; D perhaps matches TRBD1 (6 bases). The CDR3 covers 13 residues. Trimming took 7 bases from V and 2 from J, leaving 11 bases between them. The germline V gene has CDR1 LNHDA and CDR2 SQIVND (reference sequence). DNA of the CDR3: TGTGCCAGTACCCCACAGGGAAACTATGGCTACACCTTC. As protein: CASTPQGNYGYTF.

The rearrangement joins TRBV7-9 to TRBJ2-7; 9 nucleotides match TRBD1. Germline CDR1 is SEHNR and CDR2 is FQNEAQ (reference sequence). The CDR3 spans 15 residues. With 3 bases clipped from V and 5 bases from J, the junction kept 8 bases outside the gene matches. The DNA of the CDR3 is TGTGCCAGCAGCTTTCCGGGACAGGGAGCTCACGAGCAGTACTTC. Translation: CASSFPGQGAHEQYF.

In this sample, this clone turned up once. The chain uses TRBV6-1 and TRBJ1-2; perhaps TRBD1 as D (5 bases). Between the trimmed V and J ends, which lost 2 bases and 10 bases, there was a span of 14 bases. The V gene's germline CDR1 is MNHNS and CDR2 SASEGT. The CDR3 sequence is 13 residues long. CDR3 amino acids: CASSEIKDSSYTF. The CDR3 DNA reads TGTGCCAGCAGTGAAATTAAAGACAGTTCCTACACCTTC.

This clone appeared a single time. As DNA, the CDR3 is TGCGCCAGCAGCTTGCGACAGGGGGCGGCTGGGGCCAACGTCCTGACTTTC. Amino acids: CASSLRQGAAGANVLTF. This chain connects TRBV5-1 to TRBJ2-6, with 10 nucleotides matching TRBD1. The CDR3 runs 17 residues. Germline V gives CDR1 SGHRS, CDR2 YFSETQ. V lost 1 base, J lost 2 bases, and 3 bases stayed unmatched.

The chain recombines TRBV7-2 with TRBJ2-5; D is unclear. The CDR3 totals 15 residues. Trimming took 2 bases from V and 1 from J, leaving 11 bases between them. Germline assignment: CDR1 SGHTA and CDR2 FQGNSA. CDR3 in amino acids: CASSLSRAVQETQYF. The DNA of the CDR3 is TGTGCCAGCAGCTTATCTCGGGCAGTCCAAGAGACCCAGTACTTC.